This T cell receptor beta chain comes out of a study of CD8 T cells in Susac syndrome. General study findings and limits: Individuals included in the TCR sequencing and HLA analysis were acknowledged by the study to be relatively few in number.

This CDR3 region has 17 residues. CDR1 MDHEN and CDR2 SYDVKM come from the germline V gene. V was clipped by 6 bases and J by 0 bases; unmatched bases: 8. Random hexamers served to reverse transcribe about 0.45 to 1 ug RNA. It was immunoSEQ multiplex PCR that amplified TCR beta CDR3 across 54 Vbeta and 13 Jbeta. TCRdb re-derived calls from the immunoSEQ multiplex PCR reads in MiXCR, one entry per CDR3 protein. The repertoire has about 210,000 distinct CDR3 sequences, approximately 95% of them found once; the top ten carry 0.085% to 0.095%. With regard to this clonotype: Its target is unknown.

Sequencing targeted TCR beta in blood CD8+ and CD4+ T cells. TEMRA cells were enriched by FACS, and CD4+ and CD8+ T cells were negatively isolated. Specimen: CD4+ T cells from PBMCs. This clonotype was obtained from a human donor with multiple sclerosis. The chain employs TRBV28 and TRBJ2-1; 10 nucleotides line up with TRBD2. Written as DNA, the CDR3 is TGTGCCAGCAGAGAGGGGGCTAGCGGGAGCTCCTACAATGAGCAGTTCTTC. Translated, it gives CASREGASGSSYNEQFF.